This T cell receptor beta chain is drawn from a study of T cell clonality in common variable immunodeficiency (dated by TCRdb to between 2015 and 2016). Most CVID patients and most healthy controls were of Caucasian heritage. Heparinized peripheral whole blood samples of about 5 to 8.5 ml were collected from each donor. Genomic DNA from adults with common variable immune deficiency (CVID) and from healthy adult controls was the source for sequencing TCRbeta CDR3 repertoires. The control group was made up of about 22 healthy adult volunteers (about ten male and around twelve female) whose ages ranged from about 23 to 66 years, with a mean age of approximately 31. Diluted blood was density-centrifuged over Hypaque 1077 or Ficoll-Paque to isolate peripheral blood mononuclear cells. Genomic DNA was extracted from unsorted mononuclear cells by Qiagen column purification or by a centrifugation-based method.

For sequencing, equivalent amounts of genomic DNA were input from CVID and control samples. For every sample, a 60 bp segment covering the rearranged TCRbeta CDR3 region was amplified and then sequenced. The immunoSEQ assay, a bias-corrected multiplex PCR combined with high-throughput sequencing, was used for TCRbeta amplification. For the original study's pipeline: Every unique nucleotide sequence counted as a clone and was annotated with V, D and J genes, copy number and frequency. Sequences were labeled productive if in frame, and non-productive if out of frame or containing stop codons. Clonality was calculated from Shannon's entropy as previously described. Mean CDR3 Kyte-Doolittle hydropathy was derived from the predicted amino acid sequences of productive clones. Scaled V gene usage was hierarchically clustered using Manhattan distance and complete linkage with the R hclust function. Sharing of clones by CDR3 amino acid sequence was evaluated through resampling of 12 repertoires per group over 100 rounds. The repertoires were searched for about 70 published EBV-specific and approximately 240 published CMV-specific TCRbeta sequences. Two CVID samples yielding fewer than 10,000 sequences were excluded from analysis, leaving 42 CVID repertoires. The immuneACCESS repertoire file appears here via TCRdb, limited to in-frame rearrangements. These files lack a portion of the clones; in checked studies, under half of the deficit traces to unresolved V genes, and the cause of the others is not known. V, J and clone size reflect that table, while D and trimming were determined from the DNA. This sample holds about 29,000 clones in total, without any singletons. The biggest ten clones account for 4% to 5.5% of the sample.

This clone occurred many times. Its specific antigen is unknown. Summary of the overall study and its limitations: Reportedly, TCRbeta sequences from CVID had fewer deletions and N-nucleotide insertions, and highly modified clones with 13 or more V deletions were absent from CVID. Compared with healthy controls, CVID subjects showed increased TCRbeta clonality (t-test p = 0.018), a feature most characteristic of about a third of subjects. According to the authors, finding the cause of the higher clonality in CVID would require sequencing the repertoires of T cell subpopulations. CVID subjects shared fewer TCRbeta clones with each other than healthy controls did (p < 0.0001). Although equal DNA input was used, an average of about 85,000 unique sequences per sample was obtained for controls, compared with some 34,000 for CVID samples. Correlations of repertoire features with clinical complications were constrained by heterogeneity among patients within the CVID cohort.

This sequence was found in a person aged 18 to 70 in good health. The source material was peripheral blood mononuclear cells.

The CDR3 bases that were read are TGTGCCAGTATGAGCCTCGGGTCTCGGAATGAG. This encodes CASMSLGSRNE. The CDR3 reads in full as CASMSLGSRNEQFF. The sequence is built from TRBV19 and TRBJ2-1; no D gene call is confident. The read finishes 3 residues shy of the CDR3 end, and the germline J gene is used to complete it. Trimming takes 7 bases from V and 7 bases from J, and the germline ends sit 17 bases apart. There are 14 amino acids in the CDR3, from cysteine to phenylalanine inclusive. Of the CDR3's DNA, 33 bases were read; they are in frame from base 1. CDR1 and CDR2 (LNHDA, SQIVND) derive from the germline V gene (reference sequence).